Listed below are T cell receptor beta chains from one sample, sequenced in a study of cytomegalovirus exposure and HLA in healthy donors. Some clones are missing from TCRdb's copy, which holds only in-frame ones; the method was immunoSEQ multiplex PCR. The sample table sets out under 130,000 clones. Sequenced material: PBMCs. The origin of the receptors is a man in his forties or fifties in good health and CMV-seronegative. The CDR3 runs from the conserved cysteine through the conserved F or W. Each record gives: V gene, J gene, D gene, CDR3 DNA, CDR3 protein. D genes are given only for firm matches.

TRBV4-3	TRBJ2-5	TRBD1	TGCGCCAGCAGCGCCGGGACAGGCCTTTACCAAGAGACCCAGTACTTC	CASSAGTGLYQETQYF
TRBV4-2	TRBJ2-7	TRBD2	TGTGCCAGCAGCCAAGATGGGGCTAGCGGGGTCTCCTACGAGCAGTACTTC	CASSQDGASGVSYEQYF
TRBV19	TRBJ2-5	TRBD2	TGTGCCAGTAGTATACGGACTTCGGGAGGGGAGACCCAGTACTTC	CASSIRTSGGETQYF
TRBV27	TRBJ1-5	.	TGTGCCAGCAGTACAGCTTATAGCAATCAGCCCCAGCATTTT	CASSTAYSNQPQHF
TRBV29-1	TRBJ2-5	.	TGCAGCGCTGGGGGGGCAGGTCAAGAGACCCAGTACTTC	CSAGGAGQETQYF
TRBV2	TRBJ1-2	.	TGTGCCAGCGTCGGGGGCTATGGCTACACCTTC	CASVGGYGYTF
TRBV7-9	TRBJ1-1	.	TGTGCCAGCAGCTTAGAGCCGAACACTGAAGCTTTCTTT	CASSLEPNTEAFF
TRBV18	TRBJ2-5	TRBD1	TGTGCCAGCTCATCGACAGGGGTGGAGACCCAGTACTTC	CASSSTGVETQYF
TRBV7-2	TRBJ2-7	.	TGTGCCAGCAGCTTAGATATAACAAGCGCCTACGAGCAGTACTTC	CASSLDITSAYEQYF
TRBV6-6	TRBJ2-7	.	TGTGCCAGCAGTTTCGGGTCCTACGAGCAGTACTTC	CASSFGSYEQYF
TRBV19	TRBJ2-5	TRBD1	TGTGCCAGTAGGATGACAGGGGCTCAAGAGACCCAGTACTTC	CASRMTGAQETQYF
TRBV19	TRBJ2-1	.	TGTGCCAGTAGTTCAGGGGTCTCCTACAATGAGCAGTTCTTC	CASSSGVSYNEQFF
TRBV27	TRBJ1-4	.	TGTGCCAGCAGTTTGGTTGGAGGCAGCCTCAATGAAAAACTGTTTTTT	CASSLVGGSLNEKLFF
TRBV5-1	TRBJ2-7	TRBD2	TGCGCCAGCAGCTTCGGGGGGTGGGCAGAGGGCGAGCAGTACTTC	CASSFGGWAEGEQYF
TRBV27	TRBJ1-1	.	TGTGCCAGCAGTTCCCCGGACAGATTGAACACTGAAGCTTTCTTT	CASSSPDRLNTEAFF
TRBV5-1	TRBJ1-2	.	TGCGCCAGCAGCCTGGATGGACACTCGAACTATGGCTACACCTTC	CASSLDGHSNYGYTF
TRBV18	TRBJ1-5	.	TGTGCCAGCTCACCACCCCCGGGAGCCGGTAGCAATCAGCCCCAGCATTTT	CASSPPPGAGSNQPQHF
TRBV18	TRBJ1-2	TRBD1	TGTGCCAGCTCACGGGACAGGGGTGACTATGGCTACACCTTC	CASSRDRGDYGYTF
TRBV18	TRBJ2-2	TRBD1	TGTGCCAGCTCACCCCGAGTAGACAGGGGCTTCGGGGAGCTGTTTTTT	CASSPRVDRGFGELFF
TRBV5-1	TRBJ2-1	TRBD2	TGCGCCAGCAGCTTGAGGACTAGTGGCAATGAGCAGTTCTTC	CASSLRTSGNEQFF
TRBV7-2	TRBJ1-1	.	TGTGCCAGCAGCCGGGGGATGACAAGGACTGAAGCTTTCTTT	CASSRGMTRTEAFF
TRBV9	TRBJ2-5	TRBD2	TGTGCCAGCAGCGTGGGAGGGCAGCGGGGGAGCCAAGAGACCCAGTACTTC	CASSVGGQRGSQETQYF
TRBV11-2	TRBJ2-7	TRBD2	TGTGCCAGCAGCTTATACCGGGGGGATTACGAGCAGTACTTC	CASSLYRGDYEQYF
TRBV11-2	TRBJ2-2	TRBD2	TGTGCCAGCAGCTTAGTTGTTCGTAGCGGGGTGAACACCGGGGAGCTGTTTTTT	CASSLVVRSGVNTGELFF
TRBV19	TRBJ2-3	TRBD2	TGTGCCAGTAGTATCCGGGGGGCAGATACGCAGTATTTT	CASSIRGADTQYF
TRBV6-5	TRBJ2-2	TRBD2	TGTGCCAGCGGTTCGAATTTCGGTAGCGGGGCCGGGGAGCTGTTTTTT	CASGSNFGSGAGELFF
TRBV18	TRBJ1-2	.	TGTGCCAGCTCACCCCGGGATGAAGGCAATGGCTACACCTTC	CASSPRDEGNGYTF
TRBV7-8	TRBJ1-1	.	TGTGCCAGCAGCTTAGATCCGACAGGCCTTTACTCTGAAGCTTTCTTT	CASSLDPTGLYSEAFF
TRBV19	TRBJ1-5	.	TGTGCCAGTAACATCGGAGGGAGAGAGCAGCCCCAGCATTTT	CASNIGGREQPQHF
TRBV18	TRBJ2-1	.	TGTGCCAGCTCACCACCCGGGGGGACACCTTACAATGAGCAGTTCTTC	CASSPPGGTPYNEQFF
TRBV11-3	TRBJ2-7	TRBD1	TGTGCCAGCAGCGCTAGACAGGGACGGAGGGAGCAGTACTTC	CASSARQGRREQYF
TRBV11-3	TRBJ2-5	.	TGTGCCAGCAGCTTTAGCGGTCAAGAGACCCAGTACTTC	CASSFSGQETQYF
TRBV6-5	TRBJ1-1	TRBD1	TGTGCCAGCAGGCCTTGGGACAGGGGGAACACTGAAGCTTTCTTT	CASRPWDRGNTEAFF
TRBV5-5	TRBJ2-7	TRBD1	TGTGCCAGCAGCTTCGACCCCGGGACAGTTCGCTACGAGCAGTACTTC	CASSFDPGTVRYEQYF
TRBV27	TRBJ2-7	.	TGTGCCAGCAGGGGGCGCGAGCAGTACTTC	CASRGREQYF
TRBV12-5	TRBJ1-2	TRBD1	TGTGCTAGTGGCCCTGGGACAGGGGATGGCTACACCTTC	CASGPGTGDGYTF
TRBV6-6	TRBJ2-3	.	TGTGCCAGCAGTTACTACGGGGGGCAAGATACGCAGTATTTT	CASSYYGGQDTQYF
TRBV18	TRBJ2-5	.	TGTGCCAGCTCACCACCATTAGCCCTAGTGGGAGAGACCCAGTACTTC	CASSPPLALVGETQYF
TRBV7-8	TRBJ2-7	TRBD1	TGTGCCAGCAGCTTAGTAGGGACAGACTCCTACGAGCAGTACTTC	CASSLVGTDSYEQYF
TRBV27	TRBJ1-1	TRBD1	TGTGCCAGCAGTTTGACAGGGGAGGGCACTGAAGCTTTCTTT	CASSLTGEGTEAFF
TRBV19	TRBJ1-3	.	TGTGCCAGTAGCCGCACCACCGGGAACACCATATATTTT	CASSRTTGNTIYF
TRBV7-9	TRBJ2-7	.	TGTGCCAGCAGCCCGGCACCCGGACAGAGTACCTACGAGCAGTACTTC	CASSPAPGQSTYEQYF
TRBV23-1	TRBJ2-4	TRBD2	TGCGGGGGGATTAGCGGGAGGATAGAGGACATTCAGTACTTC	CGGISGRIEDIQYF
TRBV7-9	TRBJ1-2	.	TGTGCCAGCAGCTTAGGGGGGCGAAAGTTTTATGGCTACACCTTC	CASSLGGRKFYGYTF
TRBV19	TRBJ1-3	.	TGTGCCAGTAGTATCACGGCAGGGGTAGGAAACACCATATATTTT	CASSITAGVGNTIYF
TRBV5-1	TRBJ2-7	TRBD2	TGCGCCAGCAGTTCGACTAGCGGGAGCTACGAGCAGTACTTC	CASSSTSGSYEQYF
TRBV14	TRBJ2-7	TRBD2	TGTGCCAGCAGCCAGATAGCGGGAGGGCCCTACGAGCAGTACTTC	CASSQIAGGPYEQYF
TRBV19	TRBJ1-5	.	TGTGCCAGTAGTACACAGCTCTATCAGCCCCAGCATTTT	CASSTQLYQPQHF
TRBV6-4	TRBJ1-1	.	TGTGCCAGCAGTGAATCGGAGAGGGCGCCGGCTTTCTTT	CASSESERAPAFF
TRBV5-5	TRBJ1-2	.	TGTGCCAGCAGCTTAAACATGCCCTCCTATGGCTACACCTTC	CASSLNMPSYGYTF
TRBV5-1	TRBJ2-1	.	TGCGCCAGCAGCTTGGCGGAGGGTAATGAGCAGTTCTTC	CASSLAEGNEQFF
TRBV9	TRBJ1-3	TRBD1	TGTGCCAGCAGTGGTGGAGGGGGCCGCTCTGGAAACACCATATATTTT	CASSGGGGRSGNTIYF
TRBV5-1	TRBJ2-1	.	TGCGCCAGCAGCTTGGCCCGGGCAGGGCTGGCCTACAATGAGCAGTTCTTC	CASSLARAGLAYNEQFF
TRBV18	TRBJ1-6	TRBD1	TGTGCCAGCTCACCACAGGGGGCCAATTCACCCCTCCACTTT	CASSPQGANSPLHF
TRBV5-4	TRBJ1-2	TRBD1	TGTGCCAGCAGTTCAAGCAGGGGGCTGACCTATGGCTACACCTTC	CASSSSRGLTYGYTF
TRBV5-4	TRBJ2-1	TRBD1	TGTGCCGGGGGACAGGGTTTGAGTAGCGCCTACAATGAGCAGTTCTTC	CAGGQGLSSAYNEQFF
TRBV5-1	TRBJ1-4	TRBD1	TGCGCCAGCAGCGCGTCAGGGGGAACTAATGAAAAACTGTTTTTT	CASSASGGTNEKLFF
TRBV11-1	TRBJ1-1	TRBD1	TGTGCCAGCAGCGCCCTACAAACAGGGGGCCTAACTGAAGCTTTCTTT	CASSALQTGGLTEAFF
TRBV4-3	TRBJ1-5	.	TGCGCCAGCAGCCAAGATCTTAGCAATCAGCCCCAGCATTTT	CASSQDLSNQPQHF
TRBV19	TRBJ1-1	TRBD1	TGTGCCACAACTCTCTTGGGACAGGGGGCAGGAGGGAACACTGAAGCTTTCTTT	CATTLLGQGAGGNTEAFF